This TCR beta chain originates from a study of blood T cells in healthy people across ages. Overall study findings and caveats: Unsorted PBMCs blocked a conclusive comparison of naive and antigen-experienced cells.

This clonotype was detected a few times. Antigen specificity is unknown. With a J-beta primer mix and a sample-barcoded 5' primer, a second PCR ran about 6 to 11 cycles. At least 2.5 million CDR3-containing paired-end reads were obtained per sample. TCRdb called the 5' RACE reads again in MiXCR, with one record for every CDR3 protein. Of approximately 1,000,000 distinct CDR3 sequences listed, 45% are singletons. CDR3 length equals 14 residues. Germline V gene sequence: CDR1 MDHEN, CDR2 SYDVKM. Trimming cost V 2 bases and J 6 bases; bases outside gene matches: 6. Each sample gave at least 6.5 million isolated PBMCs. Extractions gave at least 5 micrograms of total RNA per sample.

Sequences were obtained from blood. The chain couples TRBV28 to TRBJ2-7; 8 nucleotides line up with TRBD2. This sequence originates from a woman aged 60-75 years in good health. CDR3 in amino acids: CASSLVFAGGEQYF. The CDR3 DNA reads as TGTGCCAGCAGTTTAGTGTTTGCGGGAGGCGAGCAGTACTTC. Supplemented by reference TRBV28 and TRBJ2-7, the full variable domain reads DVKVTQSSRYLVKRTGEKVFLECVQDMDHENMFWYRQDPGLGLRLIYFSYDVKMKEKGDIPEGYSVSREKKERFSLILESASTNQTSMYLCASSLVFAGGEQYFGPGTRLTVT.